These 7 T cell receptor beta chains share one sample of origin, sequenced in a study of blood T cell repertoires in COVID-19. Data came from immunoSEQ multiplex PCR; TCRdb stores just in-frame clones and leaves some out. This table holds under 85,000 clones, more than 75% found once. What was sequenced was peripheral blood. Source of these receptors: an elderly woman with active or convalescent COVID-19.

The chain combines TRBV5-6 with TRBJ1-6, with a tentative D call TRBD1 (6 bases). V shed 4 bases and J shed 8 bases, with 16 bases lying between them. The length of the CDR3 is 15 residues. Looked up from germline, CDR1 is SGHDT and CDR2 is YYEEEE. The CDR3 coding sequence is TGTGCCAGCAGCGGACCAGGGACATTTGATTCACCCCTCCACTTT. Translation: CASSGPGTFDSPLHF. Supplemented by reference TRBV5-6 and TRBJ1-6, the full variable domain reads DAGVTQSPTHLIKTRGQQVTLRCSPKSGHDTVSWYQQALGQGPQFIFQYYEEEERQRGNFPDRFSGHQFPNYSSELNVNALLLGDSALYLCASSGPGTFDSPLHFGNGTRLTVT.

The chain is built from TRBV6-5 and TRBJ2-7; 10 positions match TRBD1. This CDR3 contains 13 residues. Germline trimming cut 5 bases from V and 4 bases from J; bases unmatched to any gene: 2. CDR1 MNHEY and CDR2 SVGAGI come from the germline V gene. This chain's CDR3 is CASSLGQGYEQYF. CDR3 nucleotides: TGTGCCAGCAGTCTGGGACAGGGGTACGAGCAGTACTTC.

This chain joins TRBV2 and TRBJ2-1, with TRBD2 matching 12 bases. The CDR3 runs to 15 residues. Trimming at V came to 0 bases and at J to 13 bases, leaving 7 bases not matched to a gene. Germline loops: CDR1 SNHLY, CDR2 FYNNEI. CDR3 bases: TGTGCCAGCAGTGAAGCGGTCCTAGCGGGGGGGCTCCAGTTCTTC. Protein product: CASSEAVLAGGLQFF.

This chain uses TRBV7-2 with TRBJ2-1; the D gene is possibly TRBD2 (6 bases). There are 16 residues in the CDR3. V was pared by 2 bases and J by 5 bases, with 16 bases between. The germline V gene encodes CDR1 SGHTA and CDR2 FQGNSA. The CDR3 nucleotides read TGTGCCAGCAGCTTATCGCGGGGATTGGTGGACAATGAGCAGTTCTTC. Amino acid sequence: CASSLSRGLVDNEQFF.

This clone was seen ten or more times. J is TRBJ1-6 and V is TRBV6-5, with 9 bases identical to TRBD1. The CDR3 is 14 amino acids. Germline assignment: CDR1 MNHEY and CDR2 SVGAGI. The junction had 4 bases not matched to a gene; V was cut back by 5 bases and J by 8 bases. CDR3 bases: TGTGCCAGCAGTCCTCGGGACAGGGATTCACCCCTCCACTTT. This gives the protein CASSPRDRDSPLHF.

The gene calls are TRBV7-2 and TRBJ2-5; TRBD1 aligns across 8 bases. Germline CDR1 reads SGHTA; CDR2 reads FQGNSA. Germline trimming cut 4 bases from V and 7 bases from J; bases unmatched to any gene: 14. CDR3 length equals 16 residues. Here the CDR3 DNA reads TGTGCCAGCAGCTCCCGTACAGAACAGGGGGTTGGGACCCAGTACTTC. This encodes CASSSRTEQGVGTQYF.

V gene TRBV27 combines with J gene TRBJ1-2, with 8 nucleotides matching TRBD1. V was pared by 6 bases and J by 2 bases, with 11 bases of the junction left unmatched. Germline lookup yields CDR1 MNHEY and CDR2 SMNVEV (reference sequence). This CDR3 contains 16 residues. The CDR3 sequence: CASRPGQGKINYGYTF. The CDR3 region has the DNA TGTGCCAGCAGACCTGGACAGGGCAAAATAAACTATGGCTACACCTTC.